This T cell receptor beta chain was captured by sequencing in a study of shared clonotypes between healthy human individuals. Overall study findings and caveats: Of the naive CD4 clonotypes, around 4.8% were shared across a handful of donors.

Trimming shortened V by 4 bases and J by 5 bases, and 16 bases separated the two germline ends. This CDR3 comprises 15 residues. Germline CDR1 reads SGHKS; CDR2 reads YYEKEE (reference sequence). Points on this clone: No antigen is known for it.

Assay: immunoSEQ multiplex PCR; the TCRdb copy retains only in-frame clones and omits some. Here the sample spans 300,000 or so clones, approximately 74% being singletons. The authors divided CD4+ cells into CD45RA+ naive and CD45RA-negative memory subsets. This TCR was recovered from a man aged 25 to 40 in good health. The specimen sequenced was memory CD4+ T cells sorted from blood. The subset denotes: CD45RA-negative fraction. The chain recombines TRBV5-5 with TRBJ2-1; TRBD1 might be the D (6 bases). The CDR3 DNA is TGTGCCAGCAGCCAAAGGACAGATTCTCACAATGAGCAGTTCTTC. This translates into CASSQRTDSHNEQFF. Full variable domain (missing parts from reference TRBV5-5 and TRBJ2-1): DAGVTQSPTHLIKTRGQQVTLRCSPISGHKSVSWYQQVLGQGPQFIFQYYEKEERGRGNFPDRFSARQFPNYSSELNVNALLLGDSALYLCASSQRTDSHNEQFFGPGTRLTVL.